This record covers a single T cell receptor (beta chain). The target antigen is unknown. Assay used: immunoSEQ multiplex PCR; TCRdb lists only in-frame clones, some missing. The sample consists of roughly 120,000 clones, roughly 87% of them appearing once. This sample was taken from a study of cytomegalovirus exposure and HLA in healthy donors. Study in general: Both the 120 validation repertoires and the approximately 700 first-cohort repertoires used the same platform, as reported by a later analysis.

The V end lost 3 bases, the J end lost 6 bases, and 14 bases lay between the germline ends. This CDR3 has 13 residues. From germline, CDR1 is GTSNPN and CDR2 SVGIG (reference sequence). Overall study results and limits: Investigators reported 150 to 200 TCR beta chains as tied to cytomegalovirus. CMV antigen specificity of a few CMV-associated chains was confirmed in vitro. Rarity characterized most TCR sequences, yet some public TCRs appeared in many donors.

Sequenced input: PBMCs. This receptor was obtained from a woman aged 18-29 years in good health and CMV-seronegative. The rearrangement uses TRBV30 and TRBJ1-1; possibly TRBD1 for D (6 bases). The CDR3: CAWRTRGGPEAFF. CDR3 nucleotide sequence: TGTGCCTGGAGAACGAGGGGGGGACCTGAAGCTTTCTTT.